The rows below give T cell receptor beta chains drawn from one sample of a study of PD-1 blockade in classical Hodgkin lymphoma. Sequenced by immunoSEQ multiplex PCR; TCRdb stores in-frame clones only, minus some. The sample records roughly 100,000 clones, approximately 90% being singletons. The material was peripheral blood mononuclear cells (PBMCs), obtained before the second cycle of nivolumab. These receptors originate from a human donor with classical Hodgkin lymphoma. The CDR3 runs from the conserved cysteine through the conserved F or W. Fields, in order: D gene, J gene, V gene, CDR3 length, clone size, CDR3 protein, CDR3 DNA. A D gene is named only where the DNA matches it firmly. Expanded clones get a size class; other rows say once, few or many, or leave the size out.

>-|TRBJ2-1|TRBV19|14|-
CASSAVWGEGEQFF
TGTGCCAGTAGTGCGGTTTGGGGGGAAGGTGAGCAGTTCTTC
>-|TRBJ2-7|TRBV2|12|-
CASSVGDYEQYF
TGTGCCAGCAGTGTGGGGGACTACGAGCAGTACTTC
>-|TRBJ2-7|TRBV7-9|15|-
CASSRVGGGVYEQYF
TGTGCCAGCAGTCGCGTCGGAGGTGGTGTCTACGAGCAGTACTTC
>-|TRBJ2-7|TRBV5-6|13|once
CASSLVAGYEQYF
TGTGCCAGCAGCTTGGTAGCAGGCTACGAGCAGTACTTC
>TRBD1|TRBJ1-1|TRBV6-6|14|-
CASSLDRANTEAFF
TGTGCCAGCAGTCTCGACAGGGCGAACACTGAAGCTTTCTTT
>-|TRBJ1-5|TRBV7-8|13|-
CASSLDISQPQHF
TGTGCCAGCAGCTTAGACATATCTCAGCCCCAGCATTTT
>-|TRBJ2-2|TRBV28|15|-
CASSPPSGAPGELFF
TGTGCCAGCAGCCCCCCGTCTGGGGCGCCCGGGGAGCTGTTTTTT
>-|TRBJ2-7|TRBV4-3|14|-
CASSQADSSYEQYF
TGCGCCAGCAGCCAAGCGGACAGCTCCTACGAGCAGTACTTC
>TRBD2|TRBJ2-3|TRBV18|15|-
CASSPTSGQPDTQYF
TGTGCCAGCTCACCAACTAGCGGCCAGCCGGATACGCAGTATTTT
>TRBD1|TRBJ1-1|TRBV6-5|14|-
CASSLSGGWTEAFF
TGTGCCAGCAGTTTATCAGGGGGTTGGACTGAAGCTTTCTTT
>-|TRBJ1-2|TRBV27|14|-
CASSLRGEGYGYTF
TGTGCCAGCAGTTTGCGGGGGGAGGGCTATGGCTACACCTTC
>-|TRBJ2-7|TRBV28|12|few
CASALSSYEQYF
TGTGCCAGCGCTTTGAGCTCCTACGAGCAGTACTTC
>TRBD1|TRBJ1-2|TRBV30|15|-
CAWRLGQGLEDGYTF
TGTGCCTGGAGGCTGGGACAGGGGTTAGAGGATGGCTACACCTTC
>TRBD2|TRBJ2-3|TRBV5-1|19|once
CASSLARTSGGVGTDTQYF
TGCGCCAGCAGCTTGGCCAGGACTAGCGGGGGCGTTGGCACAGATACGCAGTATTTT
>TRBD2|TRBJ2-1|TRBV30|17|once
CAWSGTTPAGVDNEQFF
TGTGCCTGGAGCGGCACTACCCCAGCGGGGGTTGACAATGAGCAGTTCTTC
>-|TRBJ2-5|TRBV28|14|-
CASSPRTARETQYF
TGTGCCAGCAGTCCCCGGACAGCCCGAGAGACCCAGTACTTC
>TRBD1|TRBJ2-7|TRBV5-4|18|-
CASSLVLGPGQGYHEQYF
TGTGCCAGCAGCTTGGTTTTAGGGCCGGGACAGGGTTACCACGAGCAGTACTTC
>-|TRBJ2-3|TRBV19|15|-
CASSIQRTRTDTQYF
TGTGCCAGTAGTATCCAGAGAACCCGCACAGATACGCAGTATTTT
>TRBD1|TRBJ2-4|TRBV11-1|16|-
CASSLVAGGPKNIQYF
TGTGCCAGCAGCTTAGTGGCAGGGGGACCCAAAAACATTCAGTACTTC
>TRBD1|TRBJ2-7|TRBV7-2|15|-
CASSLGQGATYEQYF
TGTGCCAGCAGCTTAGGACAGGGGGCGACCTACGAGCAGTACTTC
>-|TRBJ2-5|TRBV7-2|14|-
CASRLTGGEETQYF
TGTGCCAGCAGACTCACCGGGGGAGAAGAGACCCAGTACTTC
>-|TRBJ2-1|TRBV5-1|17|-
CASSRLGLANMDNEQFF
TGCGCCAGCAGCCGTCTGGGACTCGCCAACATGGACAATGAGCAGTTCTTC
>-|TRBJ2-7|TRBV2|16|-
CASSDIGANSIYDRYF
TGTGCCAGCAGTGACATCGGTGCAAACTCAATCTACGATCGGTACTTC
>TRBD1|TRBJ2-7|TRBV19|16|-
CASNPGGHLFSYEQYF
TGTGCCAGTAACCCAGGGGGACACCTGTTCTCCTACGAGCAGTACTTC
>-|TRBJ2-7|TRBV7-9|14|-
CASSLIYGVSEQYF
TGTGCCAGCAGCTTAATCTACGGGGTCTCTGAGCAGTACTTC
>-|TRBJ1-1|TRBV6-6|12|-
CASSILNTEAFF
TGTGCCAGCAGTATTTTGAACACTGAAGCTTTCTTT
>TRBD2|TRBJ2-5|TRBV11-2|13|-
CASSSLGGGTQYF
TGTGCCAGCAGCTCCCTCGGGGGGGGGACCCAGTACTTC
>-|TRBJ2-7|TRBV4-2|14|-
CASSQDIRRYEQYF
TGTGCCAGCAGCCAAGATATAAGGCGCTACGAGCAGTACTTC
>-|TRBJ2-3|TRBV9|14|-
CASSVAAGTDTQYF
TGTGCCAGCAGCGTAGCTGCGGGCACAGATACGCAGTATTTT
>-|TRBJ1-2|TRBV19|14|-
CASSRWTANYGYTF
TGTGCCAGTAGTCGATGGACAGCTAACTATGGCTACACCTTC
>-|TRBJ2-3|TRBV19|16|-
CASNGGAASRGGTQYF
TGTGCCAGTAACGGAGGGGCGGCCTCCCGGGGCGGTACGCAGTATTTT
>-|TRBJ1-2|TRBV19|14|-
CASSTWTANYGYTF
TGTGCCAGTAGTACCTGGACAGCTAACTATGGCTACACCTTC
>-|TRBJ1-2|TRBV13|13|-
CASSQGPNYGYTF
TGTGCCAGCAGCCAGGGTCCAAACTATGGCTACACCTTC
>-|TRBJ2-1|TRBV27|15|-
CASSQDAYSYNEQFF
TGTGCCAGCAGTCAAGACGCCTACTCCTACAATGAGCAGTTCTTC
>-|TRBJ2-7|TRBV19|15|-
CASSIVGEVPYEQYF
TGTGCCAGTAGTATAGTAGGGGAAGTCCCCTACGAGCAGTACTTC
>TRBD1|TRBJ1-5|TRBV7-2|14|few
CASSLGGDSQPQHF
TGTGCCAGCAGCTTAGGAGGGGACAGTCAGCCCCAGCATTTT
>-|TRBJ2-7|TRBV6-1|11|-
CASSRSYEQYF
TGTGCCAGCAGTCGATCCTACGAGCAGTACTTC
>-|TRBJ1-6|TRBV5-1|13|-
CASSPPGGSPLHF
TGCGCCAGCAGCCCGCCGGGAGGCTCACCCCTCCACTTT
>TRBD2|TRBJ2-1|TRBV10-1|14|-
CASNPGLASGEQFF
TGCGCCAGCAATCCGGGACTAGCTTCCGGTGAGCAGTTCTTC
>-|TRBJ1-2|TRBV19|12|-
CASSLRDYGYTF
TGTGCCAGTAGTCTCCGGGACTATGGCTACACCTTC
>-|TRBJ1-1|TRBV14|12|once
CATSRSHTEAFF
TGTGCCACCTCTCGGTCACACACTGAAGCTTTCTTT
>-|TRBJ2-3|TRBV7-9|15|-
CASSPTSESTDTQYF
TGTGCCAGCAGTCCAACCTCGGAATCCACAGATACGCAGTATTTT
>TRBD1|TRBJ1-3|TRBV29-1|12|-
CSAGQPGNTIYF
TGCAGCGCGGGACAGCCTGGAAACACCATATATTTT
>TRBD2|TRBJ2-7|TRBV4-2|16|-
CASSQERTRGPYEQYF
TGTGCCAGCAGCCAAGAAAGGACTAGGGGCCCCTACGAGCAGTACTTC
>-|TRBJ1-1|TRBV9|14|-
CASSVVGMNTEAFF
TGTGCCAGCAGCGTAGTGGGGATGAACACTGAAGCTTTCTTT
>TRBD2|TRBJ2-1|TRBV19|14|-
CASRGLAAYNEQFF
TGTGCCAGTAGGGGACTAGCAGCCTACAATGAGCAGTTCTTC
>-|TRBJ2-2|TRBV5-1|14|-
CASSLAVSAGELFF
TGCGCCAGCAGCTTGGCCGTTAGTGCCGGGGAGCTGTTTTTT
>-|TRBJ1-6|TRBV7-9|15|-
CASSLDNYGGSPLHF
TGTGCCAGCAGCTTAGATAACTACGGTGGTTCACCCCTCCACTTT
>TRBD2|TRBJ2-5|TRBV4-1|15|-
CASSLPTSGDETQYF
TGCGCCAGCAGCCTACCGACTAGCGGGGATGAGACCCAGTACTTC
>-|TRBJ1-2|TRBV27|13|-
CASSLTVFYGYTF
TGTGCCAGCAGTTTGACAGTTTTCTATGGCTACACCTTC
>-|TRBJ2-5|TRBV5-1|13|-
CARRSRKGKTQYF
TGCGCCAGACGGTCCAGGAAAGGAAAGACCCAGTACTTC